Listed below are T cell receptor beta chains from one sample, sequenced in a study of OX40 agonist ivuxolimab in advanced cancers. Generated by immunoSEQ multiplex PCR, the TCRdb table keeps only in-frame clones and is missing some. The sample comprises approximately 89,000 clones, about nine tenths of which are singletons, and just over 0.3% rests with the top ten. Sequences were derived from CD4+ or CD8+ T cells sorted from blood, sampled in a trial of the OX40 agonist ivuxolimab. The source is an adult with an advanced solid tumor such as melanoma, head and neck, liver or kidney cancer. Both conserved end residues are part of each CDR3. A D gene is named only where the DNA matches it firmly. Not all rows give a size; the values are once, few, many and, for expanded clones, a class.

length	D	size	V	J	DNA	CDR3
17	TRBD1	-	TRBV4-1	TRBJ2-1	TGCGCCAGCAGCCCCCCCCGGGGACAGGGCACGTACAATGAGCAGTTCTTC	CASSPPRGQGTYNEQFF
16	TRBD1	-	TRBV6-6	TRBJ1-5	TGTGCCAGCACCGGACAGGGGGCGGCACGCAATCAGCCCCAGCATTTT	CASTGQGAARNQPQHF
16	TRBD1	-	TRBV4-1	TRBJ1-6	TGCGCCAGCAGCCAAGATTCGGGACAGGGAAATTCACCCCTCCACTTT	CASSQDSGQGNSPLHF
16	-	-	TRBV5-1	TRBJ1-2	TGCGCCAGCAGTTACGGGACATATCCTCCTAACTATGGCTACACCTTC	CASSYGTYPPNYGYTF
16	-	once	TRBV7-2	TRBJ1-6	TGTGCCAGCAGCCCCCCCACGGCTTCGAATAATTCACCCCTCCACTTT	CASSPPTASNNSPLHF
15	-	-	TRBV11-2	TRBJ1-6	TGTGCCAGCTCCCCCCGGAGGGGGGATAATTCACCCCTCCACTTT	CASSPRRGDNSPLHF
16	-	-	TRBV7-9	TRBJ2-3	TGTGCCAGCAGCTTAGGGTCTGCAGGGCAGGCAGATACGCAGTATTTT	CASSLGSAGQADTQYF
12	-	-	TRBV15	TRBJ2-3	TGTGCCACCAGCAGAGCGACAGATACGCAGTATTTT	CATSRATDTQYF
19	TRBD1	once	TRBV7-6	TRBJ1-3	TGTGCCAGCAGCCCAATACCCCCCCGACAGGGTAGAACTGGAAACACCATATATTTT	CASSPIPPRQGRTGNTIYF
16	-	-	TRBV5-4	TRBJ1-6	TGTGCCAGCAGCCAGGGTCCTGCAGGGGAGAATTCACCCCTCCACTTT	CASSQGPAGENSPLHF
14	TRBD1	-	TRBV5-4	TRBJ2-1	TGTGCCAGCAGCGCCCCAGGGGGCCACAATGAGCAGTTCTTC	CASSAPGGHNEQFF
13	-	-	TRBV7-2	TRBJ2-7	TGTGCCAGCAGCTTAGGGGACTCCTACGAGCAGTACTTC	CASSLGDSYEQYF
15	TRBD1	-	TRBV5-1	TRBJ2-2	TGCGCCAGCAGCTTAGGGGACAGGGATACCGGGGAGCTGTTTTTT	CASSLGDRDTGELFF
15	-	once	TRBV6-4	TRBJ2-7	TGTGCCAGCAGTGTTAATTGGGGGGCCGTCTACGAGCAGTACTTC	CASSVNWGAVYEQYF
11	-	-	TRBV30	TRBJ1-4	TGTGCCTGGGGACCGAATGAAAAACTGTTTTTT	CAWGPNEKLFF
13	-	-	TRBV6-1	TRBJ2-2	TGTGCCAGCAGAAAAGAATTCACCGGGGAGCTGTTTTTT	CASRKEFTGELFF
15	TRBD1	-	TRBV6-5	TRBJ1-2	TGTGCCAGCAGCAGACGACAGGGTAGAGGCTATGGCTACACCTTC	CASSRRQGRGYGYTF
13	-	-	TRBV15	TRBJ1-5	TGTGCCACCAATAACAGGGCTGAGCAGCCCCAGCATTTT	CATNNRAEQPQHF
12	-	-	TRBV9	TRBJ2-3	TGTGCCAGCAGCGACTTGCCAGATACGCAGTATTTT	CASSDLPDTQYF
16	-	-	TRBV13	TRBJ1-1	TGTGCCAGCAGCTTCCCCGGGGCGACGTCGGTAACTGAAGCTTTCTTT	CASSFPGATSVTEAFF
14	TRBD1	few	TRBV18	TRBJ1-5	TGTGCCAGCTCACCGGGACAGGGGAATCAGCCCCAGCATTTT	CASSPGQGNQPQHF
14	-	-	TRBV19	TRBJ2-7	TGTGCCAGTAGTACCCCGGTGGGCCTTGGTGAGCAGTACTTC	CASSTPVGLGEQYF
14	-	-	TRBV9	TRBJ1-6	TGTGCCAGCAGCGTGTCGGATTTTAATTCACCCCTCCACTTT	CASSVSDFNSPLHF
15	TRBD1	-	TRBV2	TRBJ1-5	TGTGCCAGCAGTGACGACAGGGGGCACAATCAGCCCCAGCATTTT	CASSDDRGHNQPQHF
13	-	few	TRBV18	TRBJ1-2	TGTGCCAGCTCACCGCCGGAGGGCTATGGCTACACCTTC	CASSPPEGYGYTF
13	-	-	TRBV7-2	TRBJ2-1	TGTGCCAGCAGCTTAGCGGGGAGTCGTGAGCAGTTCTTC	CASSLAGSREQFF
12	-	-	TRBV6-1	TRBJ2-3	TGTGCCAGCGGGGGTGACACAGATACGCAGTATTTT	CASGGDTDTQYF
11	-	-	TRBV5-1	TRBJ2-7	TGCGCCAGTACGGATCAATACGAGCAGTACTTC	CASTDQYEQYF
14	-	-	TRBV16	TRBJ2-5	TGTGCCAGCAGCCAATCCGCCAGGATCGAGACCCAGTACTTC	CASSQSARIETQYF
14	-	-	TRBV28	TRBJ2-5	TGTGCCAGCAGTGGAATACAGGGTGTGGAGACCCAGTACTTC	CASSGIQGVETQYF
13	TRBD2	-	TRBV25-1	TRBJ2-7	TGTGCCAGCAGTGGGGGGACTAGGAGCGAGCAGTACTTC	CASSGGTRSEQYF
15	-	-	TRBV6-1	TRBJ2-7	TGTGCCAGCAGTGGCCCGGGCCTTAAACCCTACGAGCAGTACTTC	CASSGPGLKPYEQYF
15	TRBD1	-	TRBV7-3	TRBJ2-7	TGTGCCAGCAGCTCCGCCGGGACAGGGGATCGCGAGCAGTACTTC	CASSSAGTGDREQYF
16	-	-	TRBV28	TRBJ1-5	TGTGCCAGCAGTTTGACCTCAGGTAGTTCGGGTCAGCCCCAGCATTTT	CASSLTSGSSGQPQHF
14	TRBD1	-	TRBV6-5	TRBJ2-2	TGTGCCAGCAGTCGGGACAGGGCGACCGGGGAGCTGTTTTTT	CASSRDRATGELFF
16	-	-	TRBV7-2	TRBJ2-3	TGTGCCAGCAGCTTAGCGGCCGGGGGGCGAGTAGATACGCAGTATTTT	CASSLAAGGRVDTQYF
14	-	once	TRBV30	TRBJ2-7	TGTGCCAGTAAGCGGGACACAACTTCCTACGAGCAGTACTTC	CASKRDTTSYEQYF
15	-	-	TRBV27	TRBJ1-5	TGTGCCAGCAGTTTAACCCGGGGGCCGAATCAGCCCCAGCATTTT	CASSLTRGPNQPQHF
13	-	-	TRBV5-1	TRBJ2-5	TGCGCCAGCAGCTTGGTAGCGTTAGAGACCCAGTACTTC	CASSLVALETQYF
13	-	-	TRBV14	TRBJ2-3	TGTGCCAGCAGCCTACTAGGGGGAAATACGCAGTATTTT	CASSLLGGNTQYF
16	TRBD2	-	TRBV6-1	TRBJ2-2	TGTGCCAGCAGTGAACACCTAGCGGGTTTTTCCGGGGAGCTGTTTTTT	CASSEHLAGFSGELFF
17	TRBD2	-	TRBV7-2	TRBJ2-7	TGTGCCAGCAGCTTCCCAGAAGCGGGGGGGCCTCTGGGCGAGCAGTACTTC	CASSFPEAGGPLGEQYF
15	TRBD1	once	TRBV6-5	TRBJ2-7	TGTGCCAGCACCAGGGGGCAGGGTCCCTCCTACGAGCAGTACTTC	CASTRGQGPSYEQYF
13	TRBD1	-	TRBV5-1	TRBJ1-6	TGCGCCAGCAGCTACGACAGGGATTCACCCCTCCACTTT	CASSYDRDSPLHF
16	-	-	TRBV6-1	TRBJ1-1	TGTGCCAGCAGTGAAGAGGGGTCCGGGAGAGGAACTGAAGCTTTCTTT	CASSEEGSGRGTEAFF
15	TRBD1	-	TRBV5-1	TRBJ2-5	TGCGCCAGCAGCTTCCGGGACAGGGGGCCCGAGACCCAGTACTTC	CASSFRDRGPETQYF
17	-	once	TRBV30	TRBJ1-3	TGTGCCTGGAGTGTACGAGTCTCAGGGCTCTCTGGAAACACCATATATTTT	CAWSVRVSGLSGNTIYF
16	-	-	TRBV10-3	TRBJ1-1	TGTGCCATCAGCACCGGGACCCCCAATGGAGTCACTGAAGCTTTCTTT	CAISTGTPNGVTEAFF
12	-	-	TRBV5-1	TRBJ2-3	TGCGCCAGCGGGGAAAACACAGATACGCAGTATTTT	CASGENTDTQYF
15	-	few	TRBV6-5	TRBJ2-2	TGTGCCAGCAGCACCAAGGGGGCGAACACCGGGGAGCTGTTTTTT	CASSTKGANTGELFF
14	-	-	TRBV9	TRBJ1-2	TGTGCCAGCACCCAAAGAGGGGGGGTTTATGGCTACACCTTC	CASTQRGGVYGYTF
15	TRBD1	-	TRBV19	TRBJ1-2	TGTGCCAGTAGTCCGGCCGGGACAGGGGTCTATGGCTACACCTTC	CASSPAGTGVYGYTF
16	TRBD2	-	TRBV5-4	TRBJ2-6	TGTGCCAGCAGCTTGGGCGGGAGCTCTGGGGCCAACGTCCTGACTTTC	CASSLGGSSGANVLTF
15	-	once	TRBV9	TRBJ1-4	TGTGCCAGCAGCCCCCGGCCGAGCCTAGATGAAAAACTGTTTTTT	CASSPRPSLDEKLFF
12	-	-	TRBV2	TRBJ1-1	TGTGCCAGCAATTTGGTAGACACTGAAGCTTTCTTT	CASNLVDTEAFF
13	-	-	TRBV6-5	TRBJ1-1	TGTGCCAGCAGTTACGATTCGCAACTAGAAGCTTTCTTT	CASSYDSQLEAFF
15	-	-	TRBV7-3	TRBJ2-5	TGTGCCAGCAGCGATCGGGGGCGGGGTGAAGAGACCCAGTACTTC	CASSDRGRGEETQYF
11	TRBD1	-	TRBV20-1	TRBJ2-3	TGCAGTGCTAGGAAGGGGGCAGGGGAGTATTTT	CSARKGAGEYF
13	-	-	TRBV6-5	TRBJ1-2	TGTGCCAGCAGTTCGACAGGATTCTATGGCTACACCTTC	CASSSTGFYGYTF